The 19 T cell receptor beta chains below come from one sample, sequenced in a study of T-cell reconstitution after alpha-beta-depleted transplantation in children. Unique molecular identifiers tagged the TCRbeta library. TCRdb recomputed calls from the PCR reads with MiXCR, one row per CDR3 protein. Of around 480,000 distinct CDR3 sequences detected, about 31% appear once; the ten largest clones hold roughly 2.5%. The material was PBMCs from the stem cell graft donor, obtained from the stem cell graft. The receptor source for this set is a human donor who donated a stem cell graft to a child with aplastic anemia.

The CDR3 reads CASRSPGDHNYGYTF. The CDR3 DNA reads TGTGCCAGTAGATCTCCTGGAGATCATAACTATGGCTACACCTTC. V usage is TRBV19 and J usage is TRBJ1-2; D unresolved. Germline V gene sequence: CDR1 LNHDA, CDR2 SQIVND (reference sequence). V dropped 6 bases and J dropped 1 base, with 15 bases sitting between them. This CDR3 has 15 residues. Looking up the rest from reference TRBV19 and TRBJ1-2 gives the full variable domain: DGGITQSPKYLFRKEGQNVTLSCEQNLNHDAMYWYRQDPGQGLRLIYYSQIVNDFQKGDIAEGYSVSREKKESFPLTVTSAQKNPTAFYLCASRSPGDHNYGYTFGSGTRLTVV.

This rearrangement joins TRBV7-2 to TRBJ2-3; D not resolved. The CDR3 is 13 amino acids. Trimming stripped 5 bases from V and 6 bases from J, with 12 bases between. Germline values: CDR1 SGHTA, CDR2 FQGNSA. The CDR3 is CASSRTRLDTQYF. DNA for the CDR3: TGTGCCAGCAGCCGAACCAGACTGGATACGCAGTATTTT.

This clonotype was observed a few times. The chain recombines TRBV12-3 or TRBV12-4 with TRBJ1-3, with D perhaps matching TRBD1 (5 bases). There are 16 residues in the CDR3. Trimming stripped 5 bases from V and 0 bases from J, with 14 bases between. CDR3 nucleotides: TGTGCCAGCAGTCCGCAGGGTACCATCTCTGGAAACACCATATATTTT. Its translation is CASSPQGTISGNTIYF.

The genes are TRBV29-1 and TRBJ2-2, with D possibly matching TRBD1 (6 bases). Trimming took 4 bases from V and 3 from J, leaving 12 bases between them. From germline, CDR1 is SQVTM and CDR2 ANQGSEA. This CDR3 contains 14 residues. The CDR3 spells CSVVAGVYTGELFF. CDR3 coding DNA: TGCAGCGTTGTGGCAGGGGTGTACACCGGGGAGCTGTTTTTT.

Written as DNA, the CDR3 is TGTGCCTGGAGCGGGGGGGCTAGCGGGGGGACTAGCACAGATACGCAGTATTTT. It codes for CAWSGGASGGTSTDTQYF. The chain has TRBV30 and TRBJ2-3, with 11 bases matching TRBD2. The V gene's germline CDR1 is GTSNPN and CDR2 SVGIG (reference sequence). This CDR3 comprises 18 residues. Trimming cost V 3 bases and J 0 bases; bases outside gene matches: 11.

The rearrangement links TRBV7-9 to TRBJ2-5; D gene uncertain. The CDR3 contains 14 residues. V lost 3 bases to trimming and J lost 1 base, with 9 bases between them. The germline V gene has CDR1 SEHNR and CDR2 FQNEAQ (reference sequence). The CDR3 loop is CASSFRSAQETQYF. The CDR3 DNA reads TGTGCCAGCAGCTTCCGCAGCGCCCAAGAGACCCAGTACTTC.

A single count supports this clonotype. The chain couples TRBV5-1 to TRBJ2-2; perhaps D is TRBD1 or TRBD2 (5 bases each). Germline CDR1 SGHRS, CDR2 YFSETQ. With 6 bases removed from V and 4 bases from J, the gap between germline ends came to 16 bases. This CDR3 has 15 amino acids. CDR3 sequence reads: CASTSGPRGTGELFF. CDR3 in DNA: TGCGCCAGCACCTCGGGACCTCGGGGCACCGGGGAGCTGTTTTTT.

V and J are TRBV6-5 and TRBJ1-2; no clear D. V was clipped by 4 bases and J by 8 bases, with 14 bases between them. CDR1 and CDR2 (germline): MNHEY, SVGAGI. This CDR3 has 13 residues. The CDR3 region has the DNA TGTGCCAGCAGTTCTGTCCCCCCCAGGGGCTACACCTTC. Translating it yields CASSSVPPRGYTF.

This clonotype was observed a handful of times. The chain employs TRBV5-1 and TRBJ2-5; 16 bases align to TRBD2. V gave up 4 bases and J gave up 5 bases; unmatched junction bases: 14. This CDR3 has 19 residues. Germline CDR1 and CDR2: SGHRS and YFSETQ. The CDR3 loop is CASSEGLAGGPKTEETQYF. In DNA, the CDR3 is TGCGCCAGCAGCGAGGGACTAGCGGGAGGGCCTAAAACCGAGGAGACCCAGTACTTC.

V is TRBV7-9 and J is TRBJ2-7; 7 bases are shared with TRBD1. V lost 5 bases and J lost 2; bases outside the gene matches: 6. This CDR3 has 14 residues. In germline, CDR1 is SEHNR, CDR2 FQNEAQ (reference sequence). The CDR3, as DNA: TGTGCCAGCAGCGGGGACAGTGGAGCCTACGAGCAGTACTTC. It yields the protein CASSGDSGAYEQYF.

This clonotype was recorded once. The CDR3 reads CAWTIIGQKGYEQYF. CDR3 DNA sequence: TGTGCCTGGACCATAATAGGTCAGAAGGGCTACGAGCAGTACTTC. The V and J genes are TRBV30 and TRBJ2-7; D not resolved. Looked up from germline, CDR1 is GTSNPN and CDR2 is SVGIG (reference sequence). Trimming took 4 bases from V and 3 from J, leaving 19 bases between them. There are 15 residues in the CDR3.

This clonotype was found a few times. The chain recombines TRBV5-1 with TRBJ2-3, with 11 positions matching TRBD2. After removal of 4 bases from V and 0 bases from J, the junction contained 7 bases not matched to a gene. This CDR3 comprises 17 residues. Germline V CDR1 and CDR2: SGHRS, YFSETQ. The CDR3 coding sequence is TGCGCCAGCAGCCTCCGAGGACTAGCGGGTAGCACAGATACGCAGTATTTT. Amino acids: CASSLRGLAGSTDTQYF. The full variable domain, completed using reference TRBV5-1 and TRBJ2-3, is KAGVTQTPRYLIKTRGQQVTLSCSPISGHRSVSWYQQTPGQGLQFLFEYFSETQRNKGNFPGRFSGRQFSNSRSEMNVSTLELGDSALYLCASSLRGLAGSTDTQYFGPGTRLTVL.

This clonotype was counted a few times. This chain uses TRBV20-1 with TRBJ1-5; possibly TRBD1 for D (6 bases). Germline V gives CDR1 DFQATT, CDR2 SNEGSKA (reference sequence). This CDR3 comprises 16 residues. The ends were cut back, 1 base at V and 3 bases at J, with 16 bases in the middle. CDR3 in amino acids: CSARGPRGFNNQPQHF. The CDR3 DNA reads TGCAGTGCTAGAGGACCCAGGGGCTTTAACAATCAGCCCCAGCATTTT.

The V call is TRBV29-1, the J call TRBJ2-3, with D tentatively TRBD2 (6 bases). The germline gives CDR1 SQVTM, CDR2 ANQGSEA. V lost 5 bases and J 5 bases, leaving 14 bases between the germline ends. The CDR3 has 13 residues. Written as DNA, the CDR3 is TGCAGCGTTAGCCGACTAGATGGAGATACGCAGTATTTT. Protein product: CSVSRLDGDTQYF.

This clonotype occurred many times. The chain couples TRBV29-1 to TRBJ1-2, with D maybe TRBD1 (5 bases). The CDR3 is 17 residues long. The V end lost 2 bases, the J end lost 0 bases, and 19 bases lay between the germline ends. Looked up from germline, CDR1 is SQVTM and CDR2 is ANQGSEA. This chain's CDR3 is CSVENMGHHRANYGYTF. DNA for the CDR3: TGCAGCGTTGAAAACATGGGGCACCATAGAGCTAACTATGGCTACACCTTC.

This clonotype was recorded a few times. The chain uses TRBV7-2 and TRBJ1-1; D ambiguous. V shed 6 bases and J shed 1 base, with 15 bases lying between them. The CDR3 totals 15 residues. Germline lookup yields CDR1 SGHTA and CDR2 FQGNSA. Here the CDR3 DNA reads TGTGCCAGCAGTATCTCATGGGGTGCGAACACTGAAGCTTTCTTT. This translates into CASSISWGANTEAFF.

The count of this clonotype is one. CDR3: CASSQVGTSGRSYNEQFF. CDR3 bases: TGTGCCAGCAGCCAAGTCGGGACTAGCGGGAGATCCTACAATGAGCAGTTCTTC. J is TRBJ2-1 and V is TRBV3-1; 14 positions agree with TRBD2. Trimming took 1 base from V and 1 from J; bases not matched to a gene: 3. This CDR3 contains 18 residues. CDR1 and CDR2 (germline): LGHDT, YNNKEL (reference sequence).

This clonotype was recorded many times. The CDR3 spells CSALGLAYTGELFF. The CDR3 coding sequence is TGCAGTGCTTTGGGACTAGCGTACACCGGGGAGCTGTTTTTT. The chain combines TRBV20-1 with TRBJ2-2; 10 bases line up with TRBD2. The CDR3 has 14 amino acids. Germline lookup yields CDR1 DFQATT and CDR2 SNEGSKA (reference sequence). V lost 5 bases, J lost 3 bases, and 3 bases stayed unmatched.

A few counts support this clonotype. The chain joins TRBV24-1 to TRBJ2-5; D is perhaps TRBD2 (5 bases). Looked up from germline, CDR1 is KGHDR and CDR2 is SFDVKD. The CDR3 is 15 amino acids. Trimming pared 5 bases from V and 3 bases from J, leaving 15 bases between. CDR3 nucleotides: TGTGCCACCAGTGCCAGCGGAGCTCCCAAAGAGACCCAGTACTTC. Amino acid sequence: CATSASGAPKETQYF.